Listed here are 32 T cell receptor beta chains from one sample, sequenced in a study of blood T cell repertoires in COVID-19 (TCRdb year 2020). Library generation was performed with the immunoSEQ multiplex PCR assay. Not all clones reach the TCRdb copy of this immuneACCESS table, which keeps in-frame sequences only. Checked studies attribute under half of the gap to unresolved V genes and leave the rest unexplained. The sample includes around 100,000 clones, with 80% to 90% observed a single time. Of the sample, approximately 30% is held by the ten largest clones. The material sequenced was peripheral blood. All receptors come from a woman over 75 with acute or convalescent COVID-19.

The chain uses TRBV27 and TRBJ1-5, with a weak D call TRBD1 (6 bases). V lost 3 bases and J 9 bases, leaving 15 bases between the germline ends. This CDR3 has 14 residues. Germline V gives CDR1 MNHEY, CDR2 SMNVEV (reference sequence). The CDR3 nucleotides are TGTGCCAGCAGTTTGGGGGGGCAGGGTCTGCCCCAGCATTTT. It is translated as CASSLGGQGLPQHF.

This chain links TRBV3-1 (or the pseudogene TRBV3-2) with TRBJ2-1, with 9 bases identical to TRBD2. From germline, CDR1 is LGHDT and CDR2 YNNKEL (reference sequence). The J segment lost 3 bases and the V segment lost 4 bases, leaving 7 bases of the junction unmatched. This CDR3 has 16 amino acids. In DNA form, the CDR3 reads TGTGCCAGCAGCCCAATTAGCGGGGGCCGCTACAATGAGCAGTTCTTC. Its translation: CASSPISGGRYNEQFF.

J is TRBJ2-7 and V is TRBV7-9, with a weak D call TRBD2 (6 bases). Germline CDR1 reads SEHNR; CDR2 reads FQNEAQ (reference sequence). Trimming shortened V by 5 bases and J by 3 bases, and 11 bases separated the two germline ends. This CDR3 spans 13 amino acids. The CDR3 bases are TGTGCCAGCAGCCCGGGGGTTTACTACGAGCAGTACTTC. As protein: CASSPGVYYEQYF.

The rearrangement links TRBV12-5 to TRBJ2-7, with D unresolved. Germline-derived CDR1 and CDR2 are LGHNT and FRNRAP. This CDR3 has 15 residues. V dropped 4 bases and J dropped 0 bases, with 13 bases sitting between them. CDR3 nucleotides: TGTGCTAGTGGTTCCATCTCGGGTTACTCCTACGAGCAGTACTTC. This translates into CASGSISGYSYEQYF.

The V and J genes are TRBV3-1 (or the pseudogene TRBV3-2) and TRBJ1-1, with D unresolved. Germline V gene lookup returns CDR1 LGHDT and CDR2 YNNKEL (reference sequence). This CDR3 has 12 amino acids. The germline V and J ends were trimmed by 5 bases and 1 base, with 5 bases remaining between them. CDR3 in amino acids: CASSSGNTEAFF. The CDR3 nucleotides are TGTGCCAGCAGCTCAGGGAACACTGAAGCTTTCTTT.

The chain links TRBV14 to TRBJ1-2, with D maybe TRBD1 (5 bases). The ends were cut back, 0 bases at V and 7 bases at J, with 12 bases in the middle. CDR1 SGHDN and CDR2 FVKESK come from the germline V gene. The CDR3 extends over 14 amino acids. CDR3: CASSQERRGIGYTF. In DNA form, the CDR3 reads TGTGCCAGCAGCCAAGAGCGGCGGGGGATTGGCTACACCTTC.

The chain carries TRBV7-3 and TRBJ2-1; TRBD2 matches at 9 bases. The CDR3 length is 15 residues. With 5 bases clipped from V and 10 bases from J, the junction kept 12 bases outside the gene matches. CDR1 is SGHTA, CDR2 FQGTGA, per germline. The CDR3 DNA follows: TGTGCCAGCAGCATGCGGGGGGGCGGTGTTCGAGAGCAGTTCTTC. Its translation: CASSMRGGGVREQFF.

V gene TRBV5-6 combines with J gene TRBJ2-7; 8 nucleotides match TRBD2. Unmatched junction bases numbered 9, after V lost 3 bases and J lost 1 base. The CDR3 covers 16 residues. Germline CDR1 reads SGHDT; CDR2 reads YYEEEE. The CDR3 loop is CASSSPAGGRSYEQYF. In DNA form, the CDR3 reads TGTGCCAGCAGCTCCCCCGCGGGGGGCCGGTCCTACGAGCAGTACTTC.

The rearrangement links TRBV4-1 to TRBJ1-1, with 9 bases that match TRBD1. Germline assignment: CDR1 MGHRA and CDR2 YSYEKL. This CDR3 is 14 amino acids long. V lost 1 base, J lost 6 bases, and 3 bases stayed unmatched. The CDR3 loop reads CASSQGWTGAEAFF. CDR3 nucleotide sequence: TGCGCCAGCAGCCAAGGCTGGACAGGGGCTGAAGCTTTCTTT.

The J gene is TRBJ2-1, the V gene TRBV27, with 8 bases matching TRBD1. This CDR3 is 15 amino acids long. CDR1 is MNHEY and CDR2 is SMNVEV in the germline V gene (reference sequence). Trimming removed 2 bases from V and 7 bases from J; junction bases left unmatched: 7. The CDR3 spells CASSLRQGALNEQFF. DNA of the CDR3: TGTGCCAGCAGTTTAAGGCAGGGGGCATTGAATGAGCAGTTCTTC.

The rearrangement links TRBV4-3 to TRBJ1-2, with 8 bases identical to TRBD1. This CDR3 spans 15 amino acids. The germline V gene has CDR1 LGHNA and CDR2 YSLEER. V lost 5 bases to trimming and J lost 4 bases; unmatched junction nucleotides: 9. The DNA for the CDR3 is TGCGCCAGCAGCGAAACGACAGGGGTGATCTATGGCTACACCTTC. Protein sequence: CASSETTGVIYGYTF.

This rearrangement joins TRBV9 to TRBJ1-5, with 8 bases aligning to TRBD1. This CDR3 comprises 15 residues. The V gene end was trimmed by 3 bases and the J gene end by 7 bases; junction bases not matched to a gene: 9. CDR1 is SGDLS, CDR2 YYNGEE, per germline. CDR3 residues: CASSEGQASGQPQHF. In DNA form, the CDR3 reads TGTGCCAGCAGCGAGGGACAGGCCAGTGGACAGCCCCAGCATTTT. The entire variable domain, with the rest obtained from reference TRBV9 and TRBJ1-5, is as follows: DSGVTQTPKHLITATGQRVTLRCSPRSGDLSVYWYQQSLDQGLQFLIQYYNGEERAKGNILERFSAQQFPDLHSELNLSSLELGDSALYFCASSEGQASGQPQHFGDGTRLSIL.

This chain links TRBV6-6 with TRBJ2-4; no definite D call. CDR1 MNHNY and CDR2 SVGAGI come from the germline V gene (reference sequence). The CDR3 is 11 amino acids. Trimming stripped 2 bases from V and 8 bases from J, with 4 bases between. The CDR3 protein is CASSYIDIQYF. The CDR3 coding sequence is TGTGCCAGCAGTTACATAGACATTCAGTACTTC.

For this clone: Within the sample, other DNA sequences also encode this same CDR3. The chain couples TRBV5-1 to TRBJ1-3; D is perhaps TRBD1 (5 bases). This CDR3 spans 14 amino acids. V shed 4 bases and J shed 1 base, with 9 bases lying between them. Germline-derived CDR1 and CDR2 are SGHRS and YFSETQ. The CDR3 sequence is CASSPRDSGNTIYF. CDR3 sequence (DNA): TGCGCCAGCAGCCCCAGGGATTCTGGAAACACCATATATTTT.

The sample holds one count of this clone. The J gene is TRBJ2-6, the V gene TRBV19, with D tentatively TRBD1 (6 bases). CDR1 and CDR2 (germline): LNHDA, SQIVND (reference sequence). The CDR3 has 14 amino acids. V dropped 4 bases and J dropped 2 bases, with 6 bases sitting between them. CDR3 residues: CASSRDTGANVLTF. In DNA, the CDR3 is TGTGCCAGTAGTAGGGACACTGGGGCCAACGTCCTGACTTTC. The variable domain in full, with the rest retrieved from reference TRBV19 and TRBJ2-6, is DGGITQSPKYLFRKEGQNVTLSCEQNLNHDAMYWYRQDPGQGLRLIYYSQIVNDFQKGDIAEGYSVSREKKESFPLTVTSAQKNPTAFYLCASSRDTGANVLTFGAGSRLTVL.

Here the CDR3 reads CASSLEGTANQPQHF. The CDR3 DNA reads TGCGCCAGCAGCTTGGAGGGGACAGCTAATCAGCCCCAGCATTTT. The chain has TRBV5-1 and TRBJ1-5, with 7 nucleotides matching TRBD1. Germline V gene data show CDR1 as SGHRS and CDR2 as YFSETQ. The CDR3 extends over 15 amino acids. The J segment lost 4 bases and the V segment lost 0 bases, leaving 4 bases of the junction unmatched.

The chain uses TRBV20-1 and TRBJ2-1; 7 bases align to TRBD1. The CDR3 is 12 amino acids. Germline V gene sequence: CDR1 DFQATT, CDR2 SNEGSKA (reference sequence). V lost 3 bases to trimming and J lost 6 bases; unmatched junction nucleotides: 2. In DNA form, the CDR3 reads TGCAGTGCTAGTCCAGGGGGCAATGAGCAGTTCTTC. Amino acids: CSASPGGNEQFF.

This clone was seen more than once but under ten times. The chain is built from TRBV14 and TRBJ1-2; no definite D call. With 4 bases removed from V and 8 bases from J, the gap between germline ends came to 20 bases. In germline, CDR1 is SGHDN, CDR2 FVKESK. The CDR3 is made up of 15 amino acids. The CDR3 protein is CASSPTEAQPRGYTF. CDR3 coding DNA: TGTGCCAGCAGCCCGACGGAGGCCCAGCCAAGGGGCTACACCTTC.

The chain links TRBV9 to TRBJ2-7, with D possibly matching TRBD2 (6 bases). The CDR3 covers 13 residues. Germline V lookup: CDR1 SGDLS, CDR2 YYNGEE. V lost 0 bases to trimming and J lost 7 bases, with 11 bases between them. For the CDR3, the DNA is TGTGCCAGCAGCGTAGCGGGGAGGACAGAGCAGTACTTC. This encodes CASSVAGRTEQYF.

DNA of the CDR3: TGTGCCAGCAGTAAAGGGACAGGGGGACCTGATGAAAAACTGTTTTTT. Translation: CASSKGTGGPDEKLFF. This chain uses TRBV6-7 with TRBJ1-4; 11 bases fit TRBD1. TRBV6-7 is classed as an ORF, of uncertain function. V lost 5 bases, J lost 6 bases, and 8 bases stayed unmatched. CDR3 length equals 16 residues.

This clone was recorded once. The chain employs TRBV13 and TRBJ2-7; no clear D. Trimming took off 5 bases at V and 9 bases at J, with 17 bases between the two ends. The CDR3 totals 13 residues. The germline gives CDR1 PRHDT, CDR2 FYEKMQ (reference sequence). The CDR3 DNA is TGTGCCAGCAGCCTCAACTCCCCTTCGGTGCAGTACTTC. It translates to CASSLNSPSVQYF.

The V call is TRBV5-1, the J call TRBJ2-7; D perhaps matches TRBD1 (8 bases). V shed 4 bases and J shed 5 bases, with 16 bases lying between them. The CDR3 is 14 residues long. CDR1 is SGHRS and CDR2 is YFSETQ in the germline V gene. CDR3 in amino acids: CASSGGDRQNEQYF. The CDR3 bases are TGCGCCAGCAGCGGGGGGGACAGGCAGAACGAGCAGTACTTC.

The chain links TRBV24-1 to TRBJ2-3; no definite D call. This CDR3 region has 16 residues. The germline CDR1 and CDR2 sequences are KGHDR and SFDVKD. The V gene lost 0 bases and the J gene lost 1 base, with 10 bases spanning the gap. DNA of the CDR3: TGTGCCACCAGTGATTTGCGGTCTATGGGCACAGATACGCAGTATTTT. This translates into CATSDLRSMGTDTQYF.

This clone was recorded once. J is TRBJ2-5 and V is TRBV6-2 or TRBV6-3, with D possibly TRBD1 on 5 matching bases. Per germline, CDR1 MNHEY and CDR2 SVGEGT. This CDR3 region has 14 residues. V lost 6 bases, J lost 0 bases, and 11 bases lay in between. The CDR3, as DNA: TGTGCCAGCAGCCCCAGACAGAACCAAGAGACCCAGTACTTC. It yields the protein CASSPRQNQETQYF.

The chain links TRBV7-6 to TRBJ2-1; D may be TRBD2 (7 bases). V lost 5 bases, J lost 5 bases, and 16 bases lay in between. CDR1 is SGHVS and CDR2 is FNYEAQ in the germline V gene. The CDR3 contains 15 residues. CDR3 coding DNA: TGTGCCAGCAGCGCCAAGGGGGGGTGGGACAATGAGCAGTTCTTC. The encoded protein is CASSAKGGWDNEQFF.

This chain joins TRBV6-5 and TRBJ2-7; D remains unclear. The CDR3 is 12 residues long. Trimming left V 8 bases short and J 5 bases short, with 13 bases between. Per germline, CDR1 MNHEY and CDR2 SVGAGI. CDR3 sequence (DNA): TGTGCCAGCTTGTCAGCGCTCAACGAGCAGTACTTC. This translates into CASLSALNEQYF.

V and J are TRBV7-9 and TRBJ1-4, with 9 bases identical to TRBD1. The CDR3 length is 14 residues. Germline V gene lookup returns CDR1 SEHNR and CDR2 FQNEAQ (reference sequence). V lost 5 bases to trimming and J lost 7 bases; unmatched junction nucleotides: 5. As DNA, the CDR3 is TGTGCCAGCAGCCCAGGACAGGGGATTGAAAAACTGTTTTTT. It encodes CASSPGQGIEKLFF.

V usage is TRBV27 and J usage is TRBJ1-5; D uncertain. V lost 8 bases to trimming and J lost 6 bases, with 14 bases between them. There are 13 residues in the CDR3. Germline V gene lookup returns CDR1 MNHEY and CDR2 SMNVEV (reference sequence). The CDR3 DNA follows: TGTGCCAGCCGCACAATGCGGGGTCAGCCCCAGCATTTT. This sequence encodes CASRTMRGQPQHF.

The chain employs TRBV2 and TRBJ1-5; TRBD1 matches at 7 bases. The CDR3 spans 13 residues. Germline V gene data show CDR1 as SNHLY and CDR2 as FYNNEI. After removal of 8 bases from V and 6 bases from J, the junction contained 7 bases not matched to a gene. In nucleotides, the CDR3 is TGTGCCAGCCGACAGGGAGGAGTTCAGCCCCAGCATTTT. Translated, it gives CASRQGGVQPQHF.

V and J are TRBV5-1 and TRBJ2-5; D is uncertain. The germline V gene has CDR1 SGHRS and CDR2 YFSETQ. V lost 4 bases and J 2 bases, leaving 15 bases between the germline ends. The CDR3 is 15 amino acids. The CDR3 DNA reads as TGCGCCAGCAGCCGTGAGGTCGGTTGGCAAGAGACCCAGTACTTC. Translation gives CASSREVGWQETQYF.

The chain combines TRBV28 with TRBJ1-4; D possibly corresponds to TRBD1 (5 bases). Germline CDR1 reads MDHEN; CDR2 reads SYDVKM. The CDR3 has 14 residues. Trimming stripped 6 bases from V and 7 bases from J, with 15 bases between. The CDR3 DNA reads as TGTGCCAGCAGGCCGTCCGGGGGAGGTGAAAAACTGTTTTTT. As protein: CASRPSGGGEKLFF.

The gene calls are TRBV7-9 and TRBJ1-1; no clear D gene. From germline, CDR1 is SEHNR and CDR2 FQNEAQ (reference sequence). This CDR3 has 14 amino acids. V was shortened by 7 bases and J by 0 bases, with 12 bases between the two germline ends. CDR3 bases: TGTGCCAGCATTCCAGGTCAAATGAACACTGAAGCTTTCTTT. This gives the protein CASIPGQMNTEAFF.